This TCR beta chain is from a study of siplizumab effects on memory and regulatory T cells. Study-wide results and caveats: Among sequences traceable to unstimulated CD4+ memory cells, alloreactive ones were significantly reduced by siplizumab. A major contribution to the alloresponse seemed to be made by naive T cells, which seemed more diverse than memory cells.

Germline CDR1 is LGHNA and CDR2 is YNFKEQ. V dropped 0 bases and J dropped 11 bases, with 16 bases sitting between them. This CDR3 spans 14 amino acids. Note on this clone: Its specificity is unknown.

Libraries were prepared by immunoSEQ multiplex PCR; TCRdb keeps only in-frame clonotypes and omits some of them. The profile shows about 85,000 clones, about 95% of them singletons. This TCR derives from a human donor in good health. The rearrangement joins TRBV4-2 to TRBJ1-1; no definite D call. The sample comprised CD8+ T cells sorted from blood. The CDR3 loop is CASSQDWIAVGAFF. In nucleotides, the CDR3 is TGTGCCAGCAGCCAAGATTGGATTGCAGTTGGGGCTTTCTTT.